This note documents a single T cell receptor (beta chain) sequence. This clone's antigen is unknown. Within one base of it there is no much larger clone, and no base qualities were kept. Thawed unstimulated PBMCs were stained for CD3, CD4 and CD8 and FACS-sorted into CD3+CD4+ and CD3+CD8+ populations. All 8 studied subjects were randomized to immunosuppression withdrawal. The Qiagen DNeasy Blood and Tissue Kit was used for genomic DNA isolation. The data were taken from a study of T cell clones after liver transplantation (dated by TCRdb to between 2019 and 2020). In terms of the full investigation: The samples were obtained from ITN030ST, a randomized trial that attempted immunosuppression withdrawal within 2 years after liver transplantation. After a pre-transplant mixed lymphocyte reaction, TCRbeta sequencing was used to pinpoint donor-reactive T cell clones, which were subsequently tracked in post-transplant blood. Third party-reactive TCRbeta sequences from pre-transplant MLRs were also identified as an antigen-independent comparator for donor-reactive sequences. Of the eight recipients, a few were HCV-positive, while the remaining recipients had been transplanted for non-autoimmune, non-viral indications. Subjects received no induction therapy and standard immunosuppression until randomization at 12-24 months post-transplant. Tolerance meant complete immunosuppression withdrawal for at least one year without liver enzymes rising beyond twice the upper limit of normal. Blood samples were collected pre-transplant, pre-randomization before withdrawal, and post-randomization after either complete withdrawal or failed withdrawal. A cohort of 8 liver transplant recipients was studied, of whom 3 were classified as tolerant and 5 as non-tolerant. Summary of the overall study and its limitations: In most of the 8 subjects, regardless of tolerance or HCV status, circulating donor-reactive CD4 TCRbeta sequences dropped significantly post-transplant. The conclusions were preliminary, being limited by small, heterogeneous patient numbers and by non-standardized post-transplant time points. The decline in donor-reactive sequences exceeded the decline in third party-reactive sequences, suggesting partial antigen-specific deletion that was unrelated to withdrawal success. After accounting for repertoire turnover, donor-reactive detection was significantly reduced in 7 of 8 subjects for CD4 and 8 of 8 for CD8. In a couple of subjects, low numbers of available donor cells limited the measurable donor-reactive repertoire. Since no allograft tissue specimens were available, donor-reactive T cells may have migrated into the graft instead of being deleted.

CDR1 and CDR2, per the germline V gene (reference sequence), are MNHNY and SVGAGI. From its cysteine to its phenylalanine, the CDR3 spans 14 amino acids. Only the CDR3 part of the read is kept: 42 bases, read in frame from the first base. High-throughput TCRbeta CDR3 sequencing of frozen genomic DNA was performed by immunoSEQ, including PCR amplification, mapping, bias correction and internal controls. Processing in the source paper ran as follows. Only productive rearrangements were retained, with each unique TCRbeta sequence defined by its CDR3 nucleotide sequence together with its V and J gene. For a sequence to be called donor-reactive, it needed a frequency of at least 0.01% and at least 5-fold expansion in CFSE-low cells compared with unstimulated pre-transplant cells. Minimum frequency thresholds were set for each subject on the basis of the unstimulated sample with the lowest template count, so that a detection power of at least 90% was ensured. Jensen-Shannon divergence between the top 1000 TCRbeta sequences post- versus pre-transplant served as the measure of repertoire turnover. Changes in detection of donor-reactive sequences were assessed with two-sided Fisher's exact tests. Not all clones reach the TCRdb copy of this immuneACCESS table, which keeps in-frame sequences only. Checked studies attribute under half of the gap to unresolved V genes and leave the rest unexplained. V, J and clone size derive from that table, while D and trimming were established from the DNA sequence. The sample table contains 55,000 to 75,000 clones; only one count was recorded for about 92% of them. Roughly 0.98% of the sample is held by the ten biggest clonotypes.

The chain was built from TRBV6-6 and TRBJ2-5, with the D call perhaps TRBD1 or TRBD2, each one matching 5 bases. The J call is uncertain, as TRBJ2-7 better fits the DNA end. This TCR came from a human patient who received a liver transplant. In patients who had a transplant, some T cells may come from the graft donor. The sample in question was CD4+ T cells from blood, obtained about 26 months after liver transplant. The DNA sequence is TGTGCCAGCAGTCTCGGGACGCCTTCCTACGAGCAGTACTTC. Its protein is CASSLGTPSYEQYF.